This T cell receptor (beta chain) was observed in a study of blood T cell repertoires in COVID-19. Enrollment of patients from Seattle took place during active infection, with longitudinal follow-up. In the original workflow: The assay estimated nucleated cells by amplifying reference gene primers. Assay used: immunoSEQ multiplex PCR; TCRdb lists only in-frame clones, some missing. The V and J calls and clone size come from that table; D and trimming were worked out from the DNA. The profile shows roughly 81,000 clones, under 85% of them singletons. Trimming cost V 4 bases and J 5 bases, with 14 bases left between them. The CDR3 is made up of 14 amino acids. CDR1 and CDR2 from the germline V gene are LGHDT and YNNKEL (reference sequence).

Sequences were obtained from peripheral blood. The chain employs TRBV3-1 (or the pseudogene TRBV3-2) and TRBJ1-2; TRBD1 might be the D (6 bases). The sequence was collected from a woman aged 80 or over with COVID-19, enrolled during active disease. CDR3 sequence: CASSRGGRGYGYTF. CDR3 nucleotides: TGTGCCAGCAGCCGGGGGGGGCGAGGGTATGGCTACACCTTC.